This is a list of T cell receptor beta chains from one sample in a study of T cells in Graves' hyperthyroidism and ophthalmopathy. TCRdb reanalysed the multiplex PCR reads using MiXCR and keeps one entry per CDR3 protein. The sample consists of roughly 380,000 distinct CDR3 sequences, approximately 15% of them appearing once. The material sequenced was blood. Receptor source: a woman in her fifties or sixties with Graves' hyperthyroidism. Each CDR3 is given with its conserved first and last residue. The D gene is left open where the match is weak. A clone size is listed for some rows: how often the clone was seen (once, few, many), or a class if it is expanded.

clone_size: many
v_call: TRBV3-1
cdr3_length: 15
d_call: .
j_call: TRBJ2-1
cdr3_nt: TGTGCCAGCAGCCAAGGCCAGACAGGAGTCAATGAGCAGTTCTTC
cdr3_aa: CASSQGQTGVNEQFF

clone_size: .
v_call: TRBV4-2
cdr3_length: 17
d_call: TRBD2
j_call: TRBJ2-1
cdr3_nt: TGTGCCAGCAGCCAAGATCCAGCGGGATTGTATTACAATGAGCAGTTCTTC
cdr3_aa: CASSQDPAGLYYNEQFF

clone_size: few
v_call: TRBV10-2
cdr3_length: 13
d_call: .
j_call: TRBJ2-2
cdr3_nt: TGCGCCAGCCGGGGGGCTTCTACCGGGGAGCTGTTTTTT
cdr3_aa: CASRGASTGELFF

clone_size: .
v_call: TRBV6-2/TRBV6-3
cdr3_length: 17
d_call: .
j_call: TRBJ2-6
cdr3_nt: TGTGCCAGCAGTCGGGCAAAACCCGACTCTGGGGCCAACGTCCTGACTTTC
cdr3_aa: CASSRAKPDSGANVLTF

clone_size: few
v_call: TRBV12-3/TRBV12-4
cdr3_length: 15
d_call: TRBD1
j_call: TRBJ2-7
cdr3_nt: TGTGCCAGCAGTTTAGTCGGACAGGGGTCCTACGAGCAGTACTTC
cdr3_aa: CASSLVGQGSYEQYF

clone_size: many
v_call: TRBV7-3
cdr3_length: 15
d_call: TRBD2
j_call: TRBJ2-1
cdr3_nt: TGTGCCAGCAGCTCGCGGCTAGCGGGAGTTAATGAGCAGTTCTTC
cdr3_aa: CASSSRLAGVNEQFF

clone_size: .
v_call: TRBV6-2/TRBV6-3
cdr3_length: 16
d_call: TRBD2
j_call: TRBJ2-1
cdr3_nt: TGTGCCAGCAGTTACCTGACCGGGACTAGGGACAATGAGCAGTTCTTC
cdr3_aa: CASSYLTGTRDNEQFF

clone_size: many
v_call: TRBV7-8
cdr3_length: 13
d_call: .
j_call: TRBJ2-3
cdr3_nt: TGTGCCAGCAGCTTAACAGGGCGGGATACGCAGTATTTT
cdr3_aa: CASSLTGRDTQYF

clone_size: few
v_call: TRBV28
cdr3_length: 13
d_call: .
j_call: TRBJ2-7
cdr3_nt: TGTGCCAGCTCTAGGAGAACCCCCTACGAGCAGTACTTC
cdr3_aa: CASSRRTPYEQYF

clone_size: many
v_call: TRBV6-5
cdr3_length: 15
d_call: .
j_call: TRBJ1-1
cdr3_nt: TGTGCCAGCAGTTACTCCAGAGACATGAACACTGAAGCTTTCTTT
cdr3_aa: CASSYSRDMNTEAFF

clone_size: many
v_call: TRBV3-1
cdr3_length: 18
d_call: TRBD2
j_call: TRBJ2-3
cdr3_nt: TGTGCCAGCAGCCCCCGACTAGCGGGAGGGCCTCGAACAGATACGCAGTATTTT
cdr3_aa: CASSPRLAGGPRTDTQYF

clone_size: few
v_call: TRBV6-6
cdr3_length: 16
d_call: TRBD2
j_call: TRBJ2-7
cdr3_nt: TGTGCCAGCAGTTACTCGAAAGCGGGAGGCTCCTACGAGCAGTACTTC
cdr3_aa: CASSYSKAGGSYEQYF

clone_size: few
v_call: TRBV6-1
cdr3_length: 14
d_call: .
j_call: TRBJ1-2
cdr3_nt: TGTGCCAGCAGTGAACCGGGTAGAGTGGGGGGCTACACCTTC
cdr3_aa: CASSEPGRVGGYTF

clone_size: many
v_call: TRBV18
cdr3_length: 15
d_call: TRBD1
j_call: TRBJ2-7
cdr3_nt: TGTGCCAGCTCACTGACCGGGACAGGGATCTACGAGCAGTACTTC
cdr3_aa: CASSLTGTGIYEQYF

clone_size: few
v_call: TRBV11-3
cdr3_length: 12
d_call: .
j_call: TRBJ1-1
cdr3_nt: TGTGCCGCGGGGGAAATGAACACTGAAGCTTTCTTT
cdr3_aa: CAAGEMNTEAFF

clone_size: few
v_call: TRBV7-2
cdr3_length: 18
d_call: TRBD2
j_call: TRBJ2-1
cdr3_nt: TGTGCCAGCAGCAAGCTGGGACTAGCGGTTCTACCAGGGGGTGAGCAGTTCTTC
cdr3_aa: CASSKLGLAVLPGGEQFF

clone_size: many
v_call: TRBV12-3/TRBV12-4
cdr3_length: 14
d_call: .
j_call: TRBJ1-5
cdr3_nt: TGTGCCAGCAGTCCCGGGGGACAATATCAGCCCCAGCATTTT
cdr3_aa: CASSPGGQYQPQHF

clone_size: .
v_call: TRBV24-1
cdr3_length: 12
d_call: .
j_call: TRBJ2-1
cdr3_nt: TGTGCCACCAGGGGCGGTGCCAATGAGCAGTTCTTC
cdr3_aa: CATRGGANEQFF

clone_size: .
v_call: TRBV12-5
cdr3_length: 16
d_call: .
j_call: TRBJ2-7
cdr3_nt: TGTGCTAGTGGCTGGGCCTTTGAAGGGAGCTCCTACGAGCAGTACTTC
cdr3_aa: CASGWAFEGSSYEQYF

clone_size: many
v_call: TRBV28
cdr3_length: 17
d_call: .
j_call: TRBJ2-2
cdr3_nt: TGTGCCAGCAGTTTTCTATTGGGACTGGGCATTACCGGGGAGCTGTTTTTT
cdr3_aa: CASSFLLGLGITGELFF

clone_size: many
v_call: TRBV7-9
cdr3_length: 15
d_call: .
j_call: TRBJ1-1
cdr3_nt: TGTGCCAGCAGCTTAGCGGGGGGAGCGCGAAATGTAGCTTTCTTT
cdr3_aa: CASSLAGGARNVAFF

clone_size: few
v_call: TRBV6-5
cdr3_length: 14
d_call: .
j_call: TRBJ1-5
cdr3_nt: TGTGCCAGCAGTTACTCTAACAGCAATCAGCCCCAGCATTTT
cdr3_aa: CASSYSNSNQPQHF